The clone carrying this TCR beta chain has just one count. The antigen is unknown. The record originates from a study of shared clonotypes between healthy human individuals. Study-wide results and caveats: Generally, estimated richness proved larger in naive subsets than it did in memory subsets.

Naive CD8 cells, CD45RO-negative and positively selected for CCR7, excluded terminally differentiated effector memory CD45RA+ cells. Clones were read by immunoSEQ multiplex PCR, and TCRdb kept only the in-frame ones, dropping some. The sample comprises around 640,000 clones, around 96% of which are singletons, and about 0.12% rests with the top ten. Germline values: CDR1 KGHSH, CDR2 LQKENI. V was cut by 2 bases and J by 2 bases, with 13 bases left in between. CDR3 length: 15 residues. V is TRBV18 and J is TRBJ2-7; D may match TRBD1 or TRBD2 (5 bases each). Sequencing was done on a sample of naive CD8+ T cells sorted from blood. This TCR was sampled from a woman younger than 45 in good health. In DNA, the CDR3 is TGTGCCAGCTCACCATTATCCAGGGAGACCTACGAGCAGTACTTC. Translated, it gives CASSPLSRETYEQYF.